This entry is about one TCR beta chain. The entry originates in a study of blood T cell repertoires in COVID-19. About the research overall: The United States, Italy and Spain provided the acute and convalescent COVID-19 samples. The analysed material was cDNA or gDNA that came from T cells, B-cell-depleted T cells, or PBMCs.

CDR3 length equals 12 residues. V was shortened by 0 bases and J by 6 bases, with 4 bases between the two germline ends. Germline CDR1 and CDR2: SGHNT and YYREEE (reference sequence). Per the original data handling: Reference gene primers were amplified, and this amplification served to estimate nucleated cell counts. The protocol was immunoSEQ multiplex PCR, while the TCRdb copy is restricted to in-frame clones and leaves out a portion. V, J and clone size are taken as reported in that table, and D and trimming were inferred from the DNA itself. This table holds approximately 81,000 clones, approximately 82% found once.

The sequence came from a human donor in a cohort sampled during active COVID-19. The V gene is TRBV5-4, the J gene TRBJ1-5; D is ambiguous. The sequencing input was peripheral blood. Here the CDR3 DNA reads TGTGCCAGCAGCTTGGCGGGTCAGCCCCAGCATTTT. Translation gives CASSLAGQPQHF. Using reference TRBV5-4 and TRBJ1-5 for the parts outside the CDR3, the full variable domain is ETGVTQSPTHLIKTRGQQVTLRCSSQSGHNTVSWYQQALGQGPQFIFQYYREEENGRGNFPPRFSGLQFPNYSSELNVNALELDDSALYLCASSLAGQPQHFGDGTRLSIL.